The T cell receptor (beta chain) under discussion was sequenced for a study of blood T cell repertoires in COVID-19. This table comes from immunoSEQ multiplex PCR, and its TCRdb copy is limited to in-frame clones, with some not included. The sample lists 150,000 to 200,000 clones, 70% to 85% occurring once. The CDR3 is 14 amino acids. From germline, CDR1 is SEHNR and CDR2 FQNEAQ (reference sequence). J gave up 3 bases and V 3 bases, and 2 bases lay outside the gene matches. The specimen sequenced was peripheral blood. The V gene is TRBV7-9, the J gene TRBJ1-1, with 9 bases matching TRBD1. The TCR was taken from a man aged 45-65 years who had recovered from COVID-19. The DNA for the CDR3 is TGTGCCAGCAGCTTTCGGACAGGGGACACTGAAGCTTTCTTT. Translation: CASSFRTGDTEAFF.